Detailed here is one T cell receptor beta chain. These data come from a study of blood T cell repertoires in COVID-19. Overall study: Samples taken during acute and convalescent COVID-19 were collected in the United States, Italy and Spain.

The CDR3 has 14 amino acids. Trimming stripped 4 bases from V and 2 bases from J, with 12 bases between. Germline CDR1 is SGHDN and CDR2 is FVKESK. As originally analysed: It was from reference gene primer amplification that nucleated cell counts were estimated. Assay: immunoSEQ multiplex PCR; the TCRdb copy retains only in-frame clones and omits some. The DNA gave D and trimming, while V, J and clone size come from that table. The data show under 200,000 clones, with approximately 86% seen just once and around 8.2% held by the top ten. The clonotype was recovered from a man aged 60 to 69 with acute or convalescent COVID-19. Input material: peripheral blood. V usage is TRBV14 and J usage is TRBJ2-7; D not certain. CDR3 nucleotide sequence: TGTGCCAGCAGCCCCCTGGGCCTGACCTACGAGCAGTACTTC. This encodes CASSPLGLTYEQYF.